The 22 T cell receptor beta chains in this list originate from one sample, sequenced in a study of blood T cell repertoires in COVID-19 (TCRdb year 2020). Libraries were made using the immunoSEQ multiplex PCR assay. TCRdb stores this immuneACCESS table with in-frame sequences only. Part of the clones is absent; in the studies checked, under half of the shortfall reflects unresolved V genes, and no reason is known for the rest. The sample table contains tens of thousands of clones; only one count was recorded for around 80% of them. The biggest ten clones account for about 25% of the sample. The sequenced material came from peripheral blood. The receptors derive from a man of 80 years or more with acute or convalescent COVID-19.

The chain combines TRBV9 with TRBJ2-2; possibly TRBD2 for D (6 bases). Trimming took off 4 bases at V and 4 bases at J, with 14 bases between the two ends. The CDR3 is 15 residues long. In germline, CDR1 is SGDLS, CDR2 YYNGEE. CDR3 residues: CASSPLGGATGELFF. CDR3 coding DNA: TGTGCCAGCAGCCCACTGGGGGGTGCCACCGGGGAGCTGTTTTTT.

This rearrangement joins TRBV13 to TRBJ1-1; weak D call: TRBD1 (5 bases). V lost 5 bases to trimming and J lost 8 bases, with 12 bases between them. The CDR3 loop spans 12 amino acids. Germline CDR1 is PRHDT and CDR2 is FYEKMQ (reference sequence). The CDR3 coding sequence is TGTGCCAGCAGCAGCCTTAGGACAGAAGCTTTCTTT. It encodes CASSSLRTEAFF. The full variable domain, with the rest looked up from reference TRBV13 and TRBJ1-1, is AAGVIQSPRHLIKEKRETATLKCYPIPRHDTVYWYQQGPGQDPQFLISFYEKMQSDKGSIPDRFSAQQFSDYHSELNMSSLELGDSALYFCASSSLRTEAFFGQGTRLTVV.

The gene calls are TRBV6-5 and TRBJ2-7; tentative D call: TRBD1 (7 bases). The CDR3 has 14 amino acids. The ends were cut back, 7 bases at V and 3 bases at J, with 16 bases in the middle. Looked up from germline, CDR1 is MNHEY and CDR2 is SVGAGI. The CDR3: CASITQGEDYEQYF. The CDR3 nucleotides are TGTGCCAGCATTACGCAGGGGGAGGACTACGAGCAGTACTTC.

This chain joins TRBV18 and TRBJ2-1; TRBD2 matches at 11 bases. Losses at the gene ends were 3 bases for V and 4 bases for J; bases not matched to a gene: 2. CDR1 KGHSH and CDR2 LQKENI come from the germline V gene. The CDR3 covers 15 residues. In DNA, the CDR3 is TGTGCCAGCTCACCGCGGACTAGCGGGTACAATGAGCAGTTCTTC. Its translation is CASSPRTSGYNEQFF. Drawing the rest from reference TRBV18 and TRBJ2-1, the complete variable domain is NAGVMQNPRHLVRRRGQEARLRCSPMKGHSHVYWYRQLPEEGLKFMVYLQKENIIDESGMPKERFSAEFPKEGPSILRIQQVVRGDSAAYFCASSPRTSGYNEQFFGPGTRLTVL.

This chain uses TRBV5-8 with TRBJ2-1; tentatively, D is TRBD1 (6 bases). CDR1 and CDR2 from the germline V gene are SGHTS and YDEGEE. Trimming removed 1 base at V and 10 bases at J, with 12 bases between. This CDR3 has 13 residues. CDR3 loop: CASSLSGAPEQFF. The DNA for the CDR3 is TGTGCCAGCAGCTTGTCAGGGGCCCCCGAGCAGTTCTTC.

The chain couples TRBV7-9 to TRBJ2-5; perhaps TRBD2 as D (6 bases). There are 14 residues in the CDR3. V was clipped by 0 bases and J by 4 bases, with 9 bases between them. Germline assignment: CDR1 SEHNR and CDR2 FQNEAQ (reference sequence). In DNA form, the CDR3 reads TGTGCCAGCAGCTTAGCGGAGGGGAGAGAGACCCAGTACTTC. Its translation: CASSLAEGRETQYF.

Turning to this clone: Compared with germline, one end of the junction differs, possibly owing to a read error. The chain has TRBV7-7 and TRBJ1-5; D gene uncertain. Germline CDR1 reads SSHAT; CDR2 reads FNYEAQ (reference sequence). This CDR3 is built from 13 residues. The CDR3 protein is CASSLGHNQPQHF. In nucleotides, the CDR3 is TGTGCTAGCAGCTTAGGGCACAATCAGCCCCAGCATTTT.

The chain has TRBV19 and TRBJ2-3; D is possibly TRBD2 (5 bases). The germline CDR1 and CDR2 sequences are LNHDA and SQIVND (reference sequence). This CDR3 comprises 16 residues. The germline V and J ends were trimmed by 1 base and 3 bases, with 14 bases remaining between them. CDR3: CASSIGSRGWTDTQYF. CDR3 bases: TGTGCCAGTAGTATAGGGTCCCGGGGTTGGACAGATACGCAGTATTTT.

About this clone itself: A junction boundary mismatches the germline segment, possibly from a read error. The rearrangement uses TRBV7-7 and TRBJ2-1, with D maybe TRBD1 (5 bases). The CDR3 length is 13 residues. Per the germline V gene, CDR1 is SSHAT and CDR2 is FNYEAQ (reference sequence). CDR3 DNA sequence: TGTGCTAGCAGCTTAGGCAGGGACAATGAGCAGTTCTTC. It yields the protein CASSLGRDNEQFF.

The chain combines TRBV12-3 or TRBV12-4 with TRBJ1-3; possible D gene TRBD1, 6 bases. V lost 6 bases, J lost 1 base, and 7 bases lay in between. This CDR3 comprises 13 residues. This chain's CDR3 is CASSQGSGNTIYF. In DNA form, the CDR3 reads TGTGCCAGCAGCCAGGGGTCTGGAAACACCATATATTTT.

This chain joins TRBV10-3 and TRBJ1-3; the D gene is possibly TRBD1 (5 bases). Germline values: CDR1 ENHRY, CDR2 SYGVKD. Trimming took off 8 bases at V and 2 bases at J, with 7 bases between the two ends. The CDR3 has 12 amino acids. CDR3 sequence reads: CAIQGAGNTIYF. CDR3 nucleotides: TGTGCCATCCAGGGTGCTGGAAACACCATATATTTT.

The chain's CDR3 is CAIRGQGDTGELFF. DNA of the CDR3: TGTGCCATCAGGGGACAGGGTGACACCGGGGAGCTGTTTTTT. This sequence joins TRBV10-3 and TRBJ2-2; 9 bases map to TRBD1. The CDR3 length is 14 residues. The V and J ends lost 6 bases and 3 bases, in that order; junction bases with no gene match: 2. Per germline, CDR1 ENHRY and CDR2 SYGVKD.

This chain links TRBV7-3 with TRBJ2-1; TRBD1 matches at 8 bases. The CDR3 spans 13 residues. The junction had 3 bases not matched to a gene; V was cut back by 6 bases and J by 5 bases. The germline V gene has CDR1 SGHTA and CDR2 FQGTGA. CDR3 sequence (DNA): TGTGCCAGCAGTTTGACAGGGGACAATGAGCAGTTCTTC. This sequence encodes CASSLTGDNEQFF.

Remarks on this clone: One end of the junction varies from germline; a read error may be responsible. The chain links TRBV7-2 to TRBJ2-5, with a weak D call TRBD2 (5 bases). This CDR3 spans 14 amino acids. Looked up from germline, CDR1 is SGHTA and CDR2 is FQGNSA. CDR3 in DNA: TGTGCCAGCAGCTTATGGACTTCCCAAAAGACCCAGTACTTC. Protein product: CASSLWTSQKTQYF.

This clone was observed a few times. The J gene is TRBJ1-6, the V gene TRBV27; D gene uncertain. Germline assignment: CDR1 MNHEY and CDR2 SMNVEV (reference sequence). Trimming took 7 bases from V and 11 from J, leaving 18 bases between them. This CDR3 is built from 14 residues. CDR3 bases: TGTGCCAGCATTCCCGGGTCCCATAGTGCACCCCTCCACTTT. This gives the protein CASIPGSHSAPLHF.

As DNA, the CDR3 is TGTGCCAGCAACAGGGGGACCGGGGAGCTGTTTTTT. This translates into CASNRGTGELFF. The chain joins TRBV6-6 to TRBJ2-2; 8 nucleotides align to TRBD1. Looked up from germline, CDR1 is MNHNY and CDR2 is SVGAGI (reference sequence). Trimming cost V 7 bases and J 5 bases; bases outside gene matches: 0. The CDR3 is 12 residues long.

This rearrangement joins TRBV25-1 to TRBJ1-1; D remains ambiguous. V was trimmed by 1 base and J by 5 bases, leaving 8 bases between them. This CDR3 is 13 amino acids long. Looked up from germline, CDR1 is MGHDK and CDR2 is SYGVNS. The CDR3 here is CASSESGRTEAFF. In DNA form, the CDR3 reads TGTGCCAGCAGTGAATCAGGAAGGACTGAAGCTTTCTTT.

The gene calls are TRBV5-1 and TRBJ2-3; weak D call: TRBD2 (5 bases). V was clipped by 5 bases and J by 2 bases, with 12 bases between them. The CDR3 spans 14 residues. Looked up from germline, CDR1 is SGHRS and CDR2 is YFSETQ. CDR3 region: CASRLTGYTDTQYF. CDR3 DNA sequence: TGCGCCAGCAGGTTGACGGGATACACAGATACGCAGTATTTT. The variable domain in full, with the rest retrieved from reference TRBV5-1 and TRBJ2-3, is KAGVTQTPRYLIKTRGQQVTLSCSPISGHRSVSWYQQTPGQGLQFLFEYFSETQRNKGNFPGRFSGRQFSNSRSEMNVSTLELGDSALYLCASRLTGYTDTQYFGPGTRLTVL.

This chain links TRBV28 with TRBJ2-1; 9 positions agree with TRBD2. J gave up 8 bases and V 3 bases, and 5 bases lay outside the gene matches. The germline CDR1 and CDR2 sequences are MDHEN and SYDVKM. CDR3 length: 14 residues. CDR3 in amino acids: CASSLAGGPYEQFF. CDR3 coding DNA: TGTGCCAGCAGTTTGGCGGGAGGGCCCTATGAGCAGTTCTTC.

This rearrangement joins TRBV28 to TRBJ2-7; tentative D call: TRBD1 (5 bases). CDR1 is MDHEN and CDR2 is SYDVKM in the germline V gene. V lost 5 bases to trimming and J lost 3 bases, with 17 bases between them. This CDR3 has 15 amino acids. CDR3 sequence reads: CASSPAGHADYEQYF. CDR3 in DNA: TGTGCCAGCAGTCCCGCAGGACATGCTGACTACGAGCAGTACTTC.

This sequence joins TRBV24-1 and TRBJ2-7; TRBD1 matches at 8 bases. V gave up 4 bases and J gave up 3 bases; unmatched junction bases: 4. The CDR3 contains 14 residues. CDR1 is KGHDR, CDR2 SFDVKD, per germline. The CDR3 spells CATSDRTGNYEQYF. The CDR3 coding sequence is TGTGCCACCAGTGACCGGACAGGGAACTACGAGCAGTACTTC.

This rearrangement joins TRBV30 to TRBJ2-1, with 11 bases that match TRBD1. Losses at the gene ends were 2 bases for V and 8 bases for J; bases not matched to a gene: 5. CDR1 GTSNPN and CDR2 SVGIG come from the germline V gene (reference sequence). This CDR3 comprises 14 residues. DNA of the CDR3: TGTGCCTGGAGTCGGACAGGGGGCGGCGATGAGCAGTTCTTC. Amino acid sequence: CAWSRTGGGDEQFF.